This entry is about one T cell receptor beta chain. By share, this clone ranks as medium-sized (0.01 to 0.1%). This receptor's antigen is unknown. Base qualities were left out, and no much larger clone turns up one base away. The immunoSEQ Assay, a bias-controlled multiplex PCR, was used to amplify TCRbeta CDR3 regions from genomic DNA. The source study handled its data this way. Within the assay, amplification of reference gene primers was used to estimate how many nucleated cells each sample contained. To quantify the absolute abundance of each unique TCRbeta CDR3 rearrangement, sequence reads were collapsed and filtered. For each sample, productive Simpson clonality was calculated as the square root of Simpson's diversity index over productive rearrangements. The table was pulled from immuneACCESS by TCRdb, which kept in-frame rearrangements only. Such tables lose some clones; where checked, under half of the loss comes from unresolved V genes, and the rest has no known cause. Clone size and V and J calls were adopted from that table, with D and trimming inferred from the DNA. The sample contains more than 20,000 clones, over 60% of them found a single time. The ten largest clonotypes hold around 13% of the sample.

The record originates from a study of blood T cell repertoires in COVID-19 (dated by TCRdb to the early 2020s). For the study in its entirety: Samples from collaborators originated in the United States, Italy and Spain and spanned both the acute and convalescent phases of COVID-19. The samples were drawn from two sources: the first 160 participants of the ongoing ImmuneRACE study, and 1,254 subjects contributed by 6 global collaborators. HLA class I and class II types, where available, came from metadata supplied by the sample provider rather than from assay-based typing. The sample metadata nearly always contained a de-identified subject ID, COVID-19 status, age in years and sex. The material from the prospective study consisted of cDNA or gDNA derived from T cells, B-cell-depleted T cells, or PBMCs. The repertoires were released in a freely available public database meant as a resource for research on the immune response to SARS-CoV-2. The dataset comprised deeply sampled blood TCRbeta repertoires from subjects exposed to, actively infected with, or recovered from COVID-19.

Each collaborating institution followed its own protocols to collect whole blood in K2EDTA tubes. For TCRbeta analysis, collaborators shipped samples in one of three forms: frozen whole blood, isolated PBMCs, or DNA extracted from either of those sample types. The CDR3 runs 14 residues from the cysteine to the phenylalanine. Only the CDR3 DNA is retained, 42 bases long and in frame from the first base. The V and J ends are trimmed by 8 bases and 5 bases, leaving 19 bases between them. The germline V gene encodes CDR1 SEHNR and CDR2 FQNEAQ (reference sequence). Findings and caveats that apply to the study as a whole: The amount of clinical and demographic metadata varied by source and participant and was provided uncurated.

Sequencing was carried out using peripheral blood. This TCR was recovered from a man in his sixties with active COVID-19. The rearranged chain carries TRBV7-9 and TRBJ2-7; 5 matching bases give a weak D call of TRBD2. The nucleotides read TGTGCCAGCGGTGGAGGAGGCCCGAAGAACGAGCAGTACTTC. This translates into CASGGGGPKNEQYF.